Following are 25 T cell receptor beta chains from one sample sequenced in a study of stem cell transplantation in POMP-related autoinflammatory disease. TCRdb's copy holds only in-frame clones and misses some; the assay was immunoSEQ multiplex PCR. The repertoire holds some 68,000 clones, with around 90% as singletons. The sequencing here drew on CD4+ T cells from PBMCs, taken after stem cell transplantation. These receptors were obtained from a human patient with POMP-related autoinflammation and immune dysregulation (PRAID). The graft donor may have given rise to some T cells.

CDR3 DNA sequence: TGCGCCAGCCATCGGGGGCAACAAGAGACCCAGTACTTC. Encoded protein: CASHRGQQETQYF. This rearrangement joins TRBV5-1 to TRBJ2-5; tentatively, D is TRBD1 or TRBD2 (6 bases each). Germline V gene lookup returns CDR1 SGHRS and CDR2 YFSETQ. CDR3 length: 13 residues. V lost 7 bases, J lost 2 bases, and 12 bases lay in between.

The V call is TRBV7-2, the J call TRBJ2-1; D unresolved. This CDR3 spans 14 amino acids. The germline gives CDR1 SGHTA, CDR2 FQGNSA. V gave up 3 bases and J gave up 4 bases, with 10 bases separating them. In DNA form, the CDR3 reads TGTGCCAGCAGCTTTTACCTGAATTACAATGAGCAGTTCTTC. As protein: CASSFYLNYNEQFF.

This chain connects TRBV7-9 to TRBJ2-3; the match to TRBD2 covers 7 bases. Per germline, CDR1 SEHNR and CDR2 FQNEAQ (reference sequence). J gave up 1 base and V 3 bases, and 4 bases lay outside the gene matches. The CDR3 covers 15 residues. The CDR3 nucleotides are TGTGCCAGCAGCTTTCTAGCGGCCGGCACAGATACGCAGTATTTT. This translates into CASSFLAAGTDTQYF.

This chain uses TRBV18 with TRBJ2-5; the match to TRBD1 covers 9 bases. The CDR3 has 14 amino acids. With V trimmed by 3 bases and J by 6 bases, 5 bases remained unmatched. Germline CDR1 reads KGHSH; CDR2 reads LQKENI. CDR3 amino acids: CASSPGQGMKTQYF. CDR3 bases: TGTGCCAGCTCACCCGGACAGGGGATGAAGACCCAGTACTTC. The whole variable domain, remainder taken from reference TRBV18 and TRBJ2-5, is NAGVMQNPRHLVRRRGQEARLRCSPMKGHSHVYWYRQLPEEGLKFMVYLQKENIIDESGMPKERFSAEFPKEGPSILRIQQVVRGDSAAYFCASSPGQGMKTQYFGPGTRLLVL.

CDR3 amino acids: CATSDGDGGNTIYF. The CDR3 DNA is TGTGCCACCAGTGATGGGGACGGTGGAAACACCATATATTTT. The rearrangement links TRBV24-1 to TRBJ1-3, with D perhaps TRBD1 (5 bases). Trimming shortened V by 3 bases and J by 3 bases, and 8 bases separated the two germline ends. The CDR3 consists of 14 residues. In germline, CDR1 is KGHDR, CDR2 SFDVKD.

This clone was seen a handful of times. The chain has TRBV18 and TRBJ1-2; D is undetermined. The CDR3 has 16 residues. V was trimmed by 6 bases and J by 2 bases, leaving 19 bases between them. Germline CDR1 KGHSH, CDR2 LQKENI. The CDR3 protein is CASSALAQPLNYGYTF. In DNA, the CDR3 is TGTGCCAGCTCGGCTTTAGCACAGCCACTGAACTATGGCTACACCTTC. Full variable domain (rest looked up from reference TRBV18 and TRBJ1-2): NAGVMQNPRHLVRRRGQEARLRCSPMKGHSHVYWYRQLPEEGLKFMVYLQKENIIDESGMPKERFSAEFPKEGPSILRIQQVVRGDSAAYFCASSALAQPLNYGYTFGSGTRLTVV.

V is TRBV25-1 and J is TRBJ1-1; 7 nucleotides agree with TRBD1. Germline CDR1 and CDR2: MGHDK and SYGVNS. The CDR3 contains 12 residues. V was clipped by 6 bases and J by 6 bases; unmatched bases: 4. The CDR3 DNA follows: TGTGCCAGCAGAGGGACAGTGTCTGAAGCTTTCTTT. Translated: CASRGTVSEAFF.

This clone was found a few times. The chain recombines TRBV6-2 or TRBV6-3 with TRBJ2-5, with D perhaps matching TRBD1 (6 bases). Germline CDR1 reads MNHEY; CDR2 reads SVGEGT. The CDR3 has 13 amino acids. The V and J ends lost 6 bases and 5 bases respectively, with 13 bases between them. The CDR3 loop reads CASRYTGLETQYF. The DNA for the CDR3 is TGTGCCAGCAGATACACAGGGTTGGAGACCCAGTACTTC.

This rearrangement joins TRBV4-1 to TRBJ2-6; 8 nucleotides align to TRBD1. V dropped 0 bases and J dropped 3; count of bases not matched to a gene: 10. The CDR3 loop spans 19 amino acids. In germline, CDR1 is MGHRA, CDR2 YSYEKL. The chain's CDR3 is CASSQEGGQVKIGANVLTF. In nucleotides, the CDR3 is TGCGCCAGCAGCCAAGAAGGGGGACAGGTTAAAATTGGGGCCAACGTCCTGACTTTC.

The V call is TRBV7-8, the J call TRBJ1-2; no firm D call. Germline CDR1 and CDR2: SGHVS and FQNEAQ. Trimming cost V 7 bases and J 6 bases, with 15 bases left between them. This CDR3 spans 13 amino acids. The CDR3 DNA reads TGTGCCAGCACTAAGCCCACAGACGATGGCTACACCTTC. It encodes CASTKPTDDGYTF.

This chain connects TRBV7-8 to TRBJ1-1; D unresolved. The V end lost 1 base, the J end lost 4 bases, and 10 bases lay between the germline ends. The germline V gene has CDR1 SGHVS and CDR2 FQNEAQ. This CDR3 is 14 amino acids long. CDR3 in amino acids: CASSLVLRGTEAFF. The CDR3 region has the DNA TGTGCCAGCAGCTTAGTTCTAAGAGGCACTGAAGCTTTCTTT.

The chain joins TRBV18 to TRBJ2-1; tentative D call: TRBD2 (5 bases). CDR3 length: 13 amino acids. Trimming cost V 0 bases and J 7 bases, with 7 bases left between them. The germline CDR1 and CDR2 sequences are KGHSH and LQKENI. CDR3 coding DNA: TGTGCCAGCTCACCACCCTCGGGGAATGAGCAGTTCTTC. Protein sequence: CASSPPSGNEQFF.

The sample holds one count of this clone. J is TRBJ2-7 and V is TRBV7-9; 8 positions match TRBD2. Germline V gene data show CDR1 as SEHNR and CDR2 as FQNEAQ (reference sequence). The V and J ends lost 1 base and 0 bases, in that order; junction bases with no gene match: 5. The CDR3 runs to 16 residues. The CDR3 spells CASSLVGGGSSYEQYF. The CDR3 nucleotides are TGTGCCAGCAGCTTAGTTGGCGGGGGGAGCTCCTACGAGCAGTACTTC.

This clone was recorded a few times. This chain uses TRBV18 with TRBJ1-5; maybe TRBD1 (6 bases). Trimming stripped 3 bases from V and 2 bases from J, with 14 bases between. The CDR3 runs to 16 residues. The germline gives CDR1 KGHSH, CDR2 LQKENI. For the CDR3, the DNA is TGTGCCAGCTCACCGGAACAGGGTGGTGGCAATCAGCCCCAGCATTTT. Translated, it gives CASSPEQGGGNQPQHF.

The chain recombines TRBV5-1 with TRBJ2-5; 9 bases align to TRBD2. The CDR3 loop spans 16 amino acids. Germline CDR1 reads SGHRS; CDR2 reads YFSETQ. V gave up 1 base and J gave up 4 bases; unmatched junction bases: 8. The CDR3 spells CASSLRRGRVSETQYF. As DNA, the CDR3 is TGCGCCAGCAGCTTGCGACGCGGGAGGGTGTCAGAGACCCAGTACTTC.

This clone was detected once. Other DNA sequences of this sample code for an identical CDR3. For the CDR3, the DNA is TGTGCCAGCTCACCAGGACTAGCGGGAGAGACCCAGTACTTC. Protein product: CASSPGLAGETQYF. This chain links TRBV18 with TRBJ2-5, with 11 nucleotides matching TRBD2. Trimming cost V 2 bases and J 4 bases; bases outside gene matches: 0. Germline V gene sequence: CDR1 KGHSH, CDR2 LQKENI. The CDR3 totals 14 residues.

The chain recombines TRBV2 with TRBJ1-2; D unresolved. Germline values: CDR1 SNHLY, CDR2 FYNNEI. Between the trimmed V and J ends, which lost 2 bases and 3 bases, there was a span of 4 bases. There are 12 residues in the CDR3. This chain's CDR3 is CASSENYYGYTF. CDR3 in DNA: TGTGCCAGCAGTGAAAATTACTATGGCTACACCTTC. Together with reference TRBV2 and TRBJ1-2, the CDR3 gives the full variable domain: EPEVTQTPSHQVTQMGQEVILRCVPISNHLYFYWYRQILGQKVEFLVSFYNNEISEKSEIFDDQFSVERPDGSNFTLKIRSTKLEDSAMYFCASSENYYGYTFGSGTRLTVV.

The chain carries TRBV19 and TRBJ1-2, with D unresolved. This CDR3 is 14 amino acids long. The V end was cut by 5 bases, the J end by 7 bases, with 17 bases between. CDR1 and CDR2 (germline): LNHDA, SQIVND (reference sequence). The CDR3 coding sequence is TGTGCCAGTAGTGATGCCCTAACACCGCCTGGCTACACCTTC. As protein: CASSDALTPPGYTF.

V usage is TRBV20-1 and J usage is TRBJ1-1, with D hard to call. V dropped 3 bases and J dropped 2 bases, with 13 bases sitting between them. CDR3 length: 14 amino acids. The germline CDR1 and CDR2 sequences are DFQATT and SNEGSKA (reference sequence). CDR3 residues: CSASKPGPNTEAFF. The DNA of the CDR3 is TGCAGTGCTAGTAAACCCGGCCCTAACACTGAAGCTTTCTTT.

In DNA, the CDR3 is TGTGCCATCACTTCACCTCCCTACGGAACTGGACTAGCGGGAGCCCCATCCACCGGGGAGCTGTTTTTT. Amino acids: CAITSPPYGTGLAGAPSTGELFF. The chain recombines TRBV10-3 with TRBJ2-2; TRBD2 matches 13 bases. The CDR3 is made up of 23 amino acids. Germline CDR1 reads ENHRY; CDR2 reads SYGVKD. V lost 7 bases and J lost 4; bases outside the gene matches: 27.

V usage is TRBV5-1 and J usage is TRBJ2-7, with 7 bases that match TRBD2. The CDR3 spans 15 residues. With 3 bases clipped from V and 2 bases from J, the junction kept 8 bases outside the gene matches. The germline CDR1 and CDR2 sequences are SGHRS and YFSETQ. The CDR3 region has the DNA TGCGCCAGCAGCTCAAGTAGCGGGTGGGCCTACGAGCAGTACTTC. This translates into CASSSSSGWAYEQYF.

The chain joins TRBV5-1 to TRBJ2-3; the D gene is possibly TRBD2 (6 bases). Trimming cost V 0 bases and J 1 base, with 12 bases left between them. Germline CDR1 SGHRS, CDR2 YFSETQ. CDR3 length: 16 residues. CDR3 loop: CASSLGPGDGTDTQYF. CDR3 nucleotide sequence: TGCGCCAGCAGCTTGGGCCCGGGGGACGGCACAGATACGCAGTATTTT.

This chain connects TRBV7-2 to TRBJ1-2, with D possibly TRBD1 on 6 matching bases. The CDR3 totals 14 residues. Germline-derived CDR1 and CDR2 are SGHTA and FQGNSA. Trimming pared 4 bases from V and 5 bases from J, leaving 14 bases between. As DNA, the CDR3 is TGTGCCAGCAGCTCCGTTGAGGGGGGGTATGGCTACACCTTC. Translating it yields CASSSVEGGYGYTF. Filled out from reference TRBV7-2 and TRBJ1-2, the complete variable domain reads GAGVSQSPSNKVTEKGKDVELRCDPISGHTALYWYRQSLGQGLEFLIYFQGNSAPDKSGLPSDRFSAERTGGSVSTLTIQRTQQEDSAVYLCASSSVEGGYGYTFGSGTRLTVV.

The chain uses TRBV5-1 and TRBJ1-1; D is possibly TRBD1 (5 bases). The CDR3 contains 16 residues. V lost 1 base and J lost 4, with 17 bases in between. Germline loops: CDR1 SGHRS, CDR2 YFSETQ. The DNA for the CDR3 is TGCGCCAGCAGCTTGCAGGGTTCATATCGGATCACTGAAGCTTTCTTT. Translating gives CASSLQGSYRITEAFF.

This chain uses TRBV4-2 with TRBJ2-1, with 13 bases lining up with TRBD2. Germline V lookup: CDR1 LGHNA, CDR2 YNFKEQ. This CDR3 is built from 18 residues. V was clipped by 4 bases and J by 4 bases; unmatched bases: 10. The CDR3 nucleotides are TGTGCCAGCAGCCGCCCCGGGACTAGCGGGGCTATGTACAATGAGCAGTTCTTC. Amino acids: CASSRPGTSGAMYNEQFF.